Below are 3 T cell receptor beta chains sequenced from a single sample in a study of shared clonotypes between healthy human individuals. TCRdb's copy holds only in-frame clones and misses some; the assay was immunoSEQ multiplex PCR. Here the sample spans more than 2,000,000 clones, approximately 94% being singletons. The sample consisted of naive CD4+ T cells sorted from blood. As for subset: CD45RA+ positively selected. The receptors were gathered from a man between 18 and 29 years old in good health.

The rearrangement uses TRBV19 and TRBJ2-6; 7 nucleotides agree with TRBD1. This CDR3 has 15 amino acids. The ends lost 5 bases at V and 2 bases at J; junction bases unmatched: 3. Looked up from germline, CDR1 is LNHDA and CDR2 is SQIVND (reference sequence). The CDR3 region has the DNA TGTGCCAGTAGTCTAGGGGGCGCTGGGGCCAACGTCCTGACTTTC. As protein: CASSLGGAGANVLTF.

The CDR3 DNA sequence: TGCGCCAGCAGTGGAACAGGGGGTTGGAGCAATCAGCCCCAGCATTTT. Its translation: CASSGTGGWSNQPQHF. The V gene is TRBV10-2, the J gene TRBJ1-5, with TRBD1 matching 8 bases. Germline-derived CDR1 and CDR2 are WSHSY and SAAADI. J lost 1 base, V lost 4 bases, and 6 bases had no gene match. The CDR3 contains 16 residues.

This CDR3 is CASSRDRVEDEQFF. As DNA, the CDR3 is TGTGCCAGCAGCCGGGACAGGGTCGAGGATGAGCAGTTCTTC. This chain links TRBV6-5 with TRBJ2-1; 9 nucleotides agree with TRBD1. CDR1 is MNHEY, CDR2 SVGAGI, per germline. Trimming took 6 bases from V and 8 from J; bases not matched to a gene: 8. The CDR3 has 14 amino acids.